The 7 T cell receptor beta chains below come from one sample, sequenced in a study of T cells in women clearing cervical HPV infection. Assay used: immunoSEQ multiplex PCR; TCRdb lists only in-frame clones, some missing. Its table records 30,000 or so clones. Sequencing was performed on blood buffy coat. The receptors were gathered from a woman aged 18 to 69 with a cervical HPV16 infection that either progressed to CIN3+ or cleared (not recorded which).

With respect to this clone: With the read ending 3 residues before the CDR3 end, the germline J gene is used to fill in that end. The gene calls are TRBV2 and TRBJ2-2, with 11 bases identical to TRBD1. With V trimmed by 11 bases and J by 6 bases, 8 bases remained unmatched. The CDR3 contains 14 residues. Per the germline V gene, CDR1 is SNHLY and CDR2 is FYNNEI. The covered CDR3 bases are TGTGCCCAAACCGGGACAGGGGGGTCCGGGGAG. It encodes CAQTGTGGSGE. The whole CDR3 reads CAQTGTGGSGELFF.

Comment on this clone: Sequencing ends 3 residues short of the CDR3 end; the germline J gene provides the rest. The gene calls are TRBV12-3 or TRBV12-4 and TRBJ2-5; D remains unclear. The CDR3 totals 14 residues. Trimming took off 0 bases at V and 5 bases at J, with 10 bases between the two ends. The CDR3 here is CASSLAPRAETQYF. The sequenced part of the CDR3 DNA is TGTGCCAGCAGTTTAGCGCCCCGCGCGGAGACC.

Concerning this clone: The CDR3 end lies 3 residues beyond the end of the read and is filled in from the germline J gene. The chain is built from TRBV5-6 and TRBJ2-7; D is possibly TRBD1 (6 bases). Germline values: CDR1 SGHDT, CDR2 YYEEEE. V was shortened by 2 bases and J by 6 bases, with 9 bases between the two germline ends. The CDR3 is 12 amino acids. CDR3 amino acids: CASSFEGVEQYF. CDR3 bases read: TGTGCCAGCAGCTTCGAGGGGGTCGAG.

Comment on this clone: The CDR3 goes on 3 residues after the read ends, and that part is filled in from the germline J gene. This chain connects TRBV12-3 or TRBV12-4 to TRBJ2-3, with a possible D match to TRBD2 (6 bases). The germline V and J ends were trimmed by 3 bases and 3 bases, with 7 bases remaining between them. CDR3 length equals 13 residues. Incomplete CDR3 DNA: TGTGCCAGCAGTTTTCGGGGGACAGATACG. Translated: CASSFRGTDT. The entire CDR3 protein is CASSFRGTDTQYF.

CDR3 in amino acids: CASSPDNRGPGSGANVLTF. The DNA read from the CDR3 is TGCGCCAGCAGCCCCGACAACAGGGGGCCGGGCTCTGGGGCCAACGTC. This chain uses TRBV5-1 with TRBJ2-6; 9 positions match TRBD1. The CDR3 end is not reached by the read, which stops 3 residues before it; the germline J gene fills it in. CDR3 length equals 19 residues. V lost 4 bases to trimming and J lost 0 bases; unmatched junction nucleotides: 11. Looked up from germline, CDR1 is SGHRS and CDR2 is YFSETQ. Supplemented by reference TRBV5-1 and TRBJ2-6, the full variable domain reads KAGVTQTPRYLIKTRGQQVTLSCSPISGHRSVSWYQQTPGQGLQFLFEYFSETQRNKGNFPGRFSGRQFSNSRSEMNVSTLELGDSALYLCASSPDNRGPGSGANVLTFGAGSRLTVL.

Concerning this clone: The read falls 3 residues short of the CDR3 end, and the missing part is taken from the germline J gene. V gene TRBV19 combines with J gene TRBJ1-1, with D perhaps TRBD1 (5 bases). Between the trimmed V and J ends, which lost 5 bases and 5 bases, there was a span of 18 bases. CDR3 length: 15 residues. CDR1 LNHDA and CDR2 SQIVND come from the germline V gene (reference sequence). CDR3 DNA, as far as it was read: TGTGCCAGTAGTTCGGTTGCAGGGTCTGGGACTGAA. Amino acids: CASSSVAGSGTE. The full CDR3 protein reads CASSSVAGSGTEAFF.

With respect to this clone: The read falls 3 residues short of the CDR3 end, and the missing part is taken from the germline J gene. Distinct nucleotide sequences in the sample also encode this CDR3. The chain links TRBV18 to TRBJ1-2, with a weak D call TRBD1 (6 bases). The CDR3 loop spans 15 amino acids. Trimming removed 6 bases at V and 4 bases at J, with 18 bases between. CDR1 is KGHSH and CDR2 is LQKENI in the germline V gene. The CDR3 reads CASSGSNNRVYGYTF. The covered CDR3 bases are TGTGCCAGCTCCGGGAGTAATAACAGGGTCTATGGC.